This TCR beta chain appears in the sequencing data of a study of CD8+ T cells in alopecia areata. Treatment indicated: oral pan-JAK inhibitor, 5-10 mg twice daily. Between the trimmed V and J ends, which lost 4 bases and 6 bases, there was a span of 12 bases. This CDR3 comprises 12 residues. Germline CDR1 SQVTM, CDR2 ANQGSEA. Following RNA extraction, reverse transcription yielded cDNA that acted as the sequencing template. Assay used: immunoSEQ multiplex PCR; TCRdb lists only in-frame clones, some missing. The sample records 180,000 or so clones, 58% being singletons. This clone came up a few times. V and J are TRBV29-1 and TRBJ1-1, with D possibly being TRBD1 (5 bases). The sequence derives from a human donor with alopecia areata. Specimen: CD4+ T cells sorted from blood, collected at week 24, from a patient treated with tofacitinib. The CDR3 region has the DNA TGCAGCGTTGTGGGCTTGGGGGCTGAAGCTTTCTTT. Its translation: CSVVGLGAEAFF.